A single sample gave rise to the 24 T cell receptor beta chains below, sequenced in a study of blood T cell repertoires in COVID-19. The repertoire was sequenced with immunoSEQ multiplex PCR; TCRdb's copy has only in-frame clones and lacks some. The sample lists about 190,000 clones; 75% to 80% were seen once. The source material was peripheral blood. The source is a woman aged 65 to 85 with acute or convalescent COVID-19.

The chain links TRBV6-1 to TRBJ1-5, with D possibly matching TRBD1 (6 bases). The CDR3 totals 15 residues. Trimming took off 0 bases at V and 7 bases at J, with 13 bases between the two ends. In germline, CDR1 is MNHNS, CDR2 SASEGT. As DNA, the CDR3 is TGTGCCAGCAGTGAAGCGGGGGACAACCCCCAGCCCCAGCATTTT. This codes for CASSEAGDNPQPQHF.

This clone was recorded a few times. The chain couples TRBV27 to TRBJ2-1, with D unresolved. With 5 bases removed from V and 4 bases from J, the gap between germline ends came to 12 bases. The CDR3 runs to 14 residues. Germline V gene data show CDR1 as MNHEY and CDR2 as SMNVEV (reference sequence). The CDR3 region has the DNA TGTGCCAGCAGTCGAATTGACTGGTACAATGAGCAGTTCTTC. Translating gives CASSRIDWYNEQFF.

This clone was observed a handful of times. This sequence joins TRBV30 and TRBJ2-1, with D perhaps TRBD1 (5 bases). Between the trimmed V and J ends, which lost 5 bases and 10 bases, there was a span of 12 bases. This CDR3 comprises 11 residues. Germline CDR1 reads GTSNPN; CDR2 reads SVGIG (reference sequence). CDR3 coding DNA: TGTGCCTGGGGGCTTTCAGGGGAGCAGTTCTTC. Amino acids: CAWGLSGEQFF. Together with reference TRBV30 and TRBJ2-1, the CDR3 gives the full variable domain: SQTIHQWPATLVQPVGSPLSLECTVEGTSNPNLYWYRQAAGRGLQLLFYSVGIGQISSEVPQNLSASRPQDRQFILSSKKLLLSDSGFYLCAWGLSGEQFFGPGTRLTVL.

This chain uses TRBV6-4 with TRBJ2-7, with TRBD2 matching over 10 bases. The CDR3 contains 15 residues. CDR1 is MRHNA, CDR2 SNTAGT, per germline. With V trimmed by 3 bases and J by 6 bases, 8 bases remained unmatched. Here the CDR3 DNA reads TGTGCCAGCAGTGAACGGCTAGCGGGAGTTGGCGAGCAGTACTTC. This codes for CASSERLAGVGEQYF.

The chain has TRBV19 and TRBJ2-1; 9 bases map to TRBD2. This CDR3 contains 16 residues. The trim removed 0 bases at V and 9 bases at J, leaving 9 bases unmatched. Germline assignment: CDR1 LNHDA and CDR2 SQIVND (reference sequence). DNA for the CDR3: TGTGCCAGTAGTATAGAAGATAGCGGGAGATATAGTGAGCAGTTCTTC. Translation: CASSIEDSGRYSEQFF.

The DNA for the CDR3 is TGTGCCAGCAGTGAGGGACAGCATAACACTGAAGCTTTCTTT. It yields the protein CASSEGQHNTEAFF. V gene TRBV6-4 combines with J gene TRBJ1-1; 7 nucleotides match TRBD1. The V gene end was trimmed by 3 bases and the J gene end by 2 bases; junction bases not matched to a gene: 3. Germline V lookup: CDR1 MRHNA, CDR2 SNTAGT. The CDR3 consists of 14 residues.

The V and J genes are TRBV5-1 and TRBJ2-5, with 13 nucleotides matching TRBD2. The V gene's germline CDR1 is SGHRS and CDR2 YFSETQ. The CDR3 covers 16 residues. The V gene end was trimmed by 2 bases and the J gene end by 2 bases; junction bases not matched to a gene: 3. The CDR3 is CASSFTSGRVQETQYF. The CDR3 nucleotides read TGCGCCAGCAGCTTCACTAGCGGGAGGGTACAAGAGACCCAGTACTTC.

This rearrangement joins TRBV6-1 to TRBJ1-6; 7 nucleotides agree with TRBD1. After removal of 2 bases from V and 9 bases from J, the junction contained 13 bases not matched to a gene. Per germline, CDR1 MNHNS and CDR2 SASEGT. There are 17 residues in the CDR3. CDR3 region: CASSETWGGTEASPLHF. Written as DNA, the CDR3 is TGTGCCAGCAGTGAAACCTGGGGCGGGACAGAGGCTTCACCCCTCCACTTT.

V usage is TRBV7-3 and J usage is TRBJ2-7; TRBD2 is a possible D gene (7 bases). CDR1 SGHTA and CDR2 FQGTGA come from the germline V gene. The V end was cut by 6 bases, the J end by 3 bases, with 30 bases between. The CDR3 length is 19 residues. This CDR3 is CASSHPEFSPRGGCYEQYF. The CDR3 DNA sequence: TGTGCCAGCAGTCATCCAGAATTTTCCCCCAGGGGAGGGTGCTACGAGCAGTACTTC.

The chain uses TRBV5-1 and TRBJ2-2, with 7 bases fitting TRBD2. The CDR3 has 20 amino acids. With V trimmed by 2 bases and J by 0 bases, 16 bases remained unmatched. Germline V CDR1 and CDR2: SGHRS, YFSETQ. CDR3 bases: TGCGCCAGCAGCTTTTTTGGGAGCGGGGACCAAAAACCGAACACCGGGGAGCTGTTTTTT. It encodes CASSFFGSGDQKPNTGELFF.

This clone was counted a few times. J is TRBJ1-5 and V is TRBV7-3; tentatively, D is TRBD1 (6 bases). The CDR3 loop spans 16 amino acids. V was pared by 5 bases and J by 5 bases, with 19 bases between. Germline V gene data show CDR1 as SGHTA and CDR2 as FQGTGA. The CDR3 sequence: CASSPLLVHRDQPQHF. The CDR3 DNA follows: TGTGCCAGCAGCCCCCTTCTCGTCCACAGGGATCAGCCCCAGCATTTT.

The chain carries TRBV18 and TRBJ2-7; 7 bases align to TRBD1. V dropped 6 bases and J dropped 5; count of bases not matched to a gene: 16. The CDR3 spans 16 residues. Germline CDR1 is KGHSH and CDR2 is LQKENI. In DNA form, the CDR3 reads TGTGCCAGCTCTCCAAATACCGGGACAGTGCTCGACGAGCAGTACTTC. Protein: CASSPNTGTVLDEQYF.

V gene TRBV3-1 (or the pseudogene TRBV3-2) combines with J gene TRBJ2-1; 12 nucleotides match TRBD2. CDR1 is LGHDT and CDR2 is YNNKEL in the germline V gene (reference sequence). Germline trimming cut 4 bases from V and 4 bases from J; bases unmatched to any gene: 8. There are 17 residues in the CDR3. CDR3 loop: CASSPSLTSGSYNEQFF. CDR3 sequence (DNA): TGTGCCAGCAGCCCTTCTTTGACTAGCGGGAGTTACAATGAGCAGTTCTTC.

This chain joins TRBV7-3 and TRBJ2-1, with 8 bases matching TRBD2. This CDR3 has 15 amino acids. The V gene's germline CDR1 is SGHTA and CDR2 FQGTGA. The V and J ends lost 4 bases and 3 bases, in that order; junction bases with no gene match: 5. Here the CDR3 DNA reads TGTGCCAGCAGCTCAGATAGCGGGATCTACAATGAGCAGTTCTTC. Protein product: CASSSDSGIYNEQFF. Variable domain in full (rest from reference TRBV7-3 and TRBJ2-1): GAGVSQTPSNKVTEKGKYVELRCDPISGHTALYWYRQSLGQGPEFLIYFQGTGAADDSGLPNDRFFAVRPEGSVSTLKIQRTERGDSAVYLCASSSDSGIYNEQFFGPGTRLTVL.

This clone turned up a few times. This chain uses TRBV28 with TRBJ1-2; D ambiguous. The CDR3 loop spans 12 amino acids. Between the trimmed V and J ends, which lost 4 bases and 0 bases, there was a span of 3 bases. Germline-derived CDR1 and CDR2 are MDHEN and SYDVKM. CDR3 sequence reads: CASSSSNYGYTF. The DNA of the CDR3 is TGTGCCAGCAGTTCCTCTAACTATGGCTACACCTTC.

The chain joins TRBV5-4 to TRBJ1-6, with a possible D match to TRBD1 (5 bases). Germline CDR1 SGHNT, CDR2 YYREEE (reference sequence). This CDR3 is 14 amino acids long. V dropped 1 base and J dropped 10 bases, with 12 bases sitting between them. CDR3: CASSLSGSGSPLHF. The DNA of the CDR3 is TGTGCCAGCAGCTTGTCAGGGTCAGGGTCACCCCTCCACTTT.

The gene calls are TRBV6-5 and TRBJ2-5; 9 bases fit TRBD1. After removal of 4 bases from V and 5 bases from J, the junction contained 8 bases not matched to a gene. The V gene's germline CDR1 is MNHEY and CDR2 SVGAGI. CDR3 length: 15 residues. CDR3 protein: CASSLGQGRLETQYF. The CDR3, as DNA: TGTGCCAGCAGTTTAGGACAGGGGAGGTTGGAGACCCAGTACTTC.

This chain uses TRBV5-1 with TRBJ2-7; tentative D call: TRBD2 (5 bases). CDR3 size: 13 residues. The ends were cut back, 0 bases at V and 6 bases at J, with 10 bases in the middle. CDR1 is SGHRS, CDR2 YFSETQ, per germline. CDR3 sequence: CASSLASRGEQYF. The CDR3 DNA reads TGCGCCAGCAGCTTGGCTAGCCGGGGCGAGCAGTACTTC.

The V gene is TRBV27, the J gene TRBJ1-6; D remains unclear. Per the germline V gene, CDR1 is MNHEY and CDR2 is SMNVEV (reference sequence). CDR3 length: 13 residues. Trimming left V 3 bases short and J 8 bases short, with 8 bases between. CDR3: CASSFKRDSPLHF. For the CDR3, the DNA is TGTGCCAGCAGTTTTAAACGAGATTCACCCCTCCACTTT.

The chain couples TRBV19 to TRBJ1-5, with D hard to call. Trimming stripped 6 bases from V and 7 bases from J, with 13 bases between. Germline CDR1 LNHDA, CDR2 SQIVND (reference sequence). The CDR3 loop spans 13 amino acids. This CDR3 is CASSDSAGQPQHF. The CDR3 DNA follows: TGTGCCAGTAGCGATAGCGCTGGGCAGCCCCAGCATTTT.

CDR3 amino acids: CAWSQDSYGYTF. As DNA, the CDR3 is TGTGCCTGGAGTCAGGACAGCTATGGCTACACCTTC. This sequence joins TRBV30 and TRBJ1-2; a possible D gene is TRBD1 (6 bases). Germline CDR1 is GTSNPN and CDR2 is SVGIG (reference sequence). The CDR3 consists of 12 residues. V shed 2 bases and J shed 4 bases, with 8 bases lying between them.

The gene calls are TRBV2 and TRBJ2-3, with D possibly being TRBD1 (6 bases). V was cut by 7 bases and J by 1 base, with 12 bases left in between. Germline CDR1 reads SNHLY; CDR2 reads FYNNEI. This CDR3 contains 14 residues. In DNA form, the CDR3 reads TGTGCCAGCAAGAAAGCAGGGGGCACAGATACGCAGTATTTT. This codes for CASKKAGGTDTQYF.

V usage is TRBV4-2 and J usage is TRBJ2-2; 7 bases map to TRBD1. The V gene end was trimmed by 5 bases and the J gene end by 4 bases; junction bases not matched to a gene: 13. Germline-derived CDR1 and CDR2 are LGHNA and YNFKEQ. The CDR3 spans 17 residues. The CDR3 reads CASSVDPGQSFTGELFF. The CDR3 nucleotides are TGTGCCAGCAGCGTCGATCCGGGACAGTCGTTCACCGGGGAGCTGTTTTTT.

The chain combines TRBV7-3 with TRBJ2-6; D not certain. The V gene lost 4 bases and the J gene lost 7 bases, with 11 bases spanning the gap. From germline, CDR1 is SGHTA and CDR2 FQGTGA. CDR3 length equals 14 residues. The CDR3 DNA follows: TGTGCCAGCAGCTATGGGCTTGGCGCCAACGTCCTGACTTTC. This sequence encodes CASSYGLGANVLTF. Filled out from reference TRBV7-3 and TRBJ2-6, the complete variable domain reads GAGVSQTPSNKVTEKGKYVELRCDPISGHTALYWYRQSLGQGPEFLIYFQGTGAADDSGLPNDRFFAVRPEGSVSTLKIQRTERGDSAVYLCASSYGLGANVLTFGAGSRLTVL.